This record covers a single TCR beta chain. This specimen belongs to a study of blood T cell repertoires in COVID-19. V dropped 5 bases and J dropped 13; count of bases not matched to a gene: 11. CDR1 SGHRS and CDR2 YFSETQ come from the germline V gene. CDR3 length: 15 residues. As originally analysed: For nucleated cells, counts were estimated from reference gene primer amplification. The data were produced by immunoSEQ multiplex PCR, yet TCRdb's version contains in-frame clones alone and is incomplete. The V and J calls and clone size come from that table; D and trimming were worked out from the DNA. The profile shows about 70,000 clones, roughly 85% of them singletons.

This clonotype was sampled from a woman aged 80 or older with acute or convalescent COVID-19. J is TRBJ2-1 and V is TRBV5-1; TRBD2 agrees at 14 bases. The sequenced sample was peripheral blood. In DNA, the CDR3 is TGCGCCAGCAGTCTCGGACTAGCGGGGGGCTGGGAACAGTTCTTC. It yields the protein CASSLGLAGGWEQFF.